The clone carrying this TCR beta chain was observed a handful of times. The target antigen is unknown. The data originate from a study of long-term antiretroviral therapy in people with HIV. Overall study results and limits: Dominating the repertoire at all time points were the clones that expanded before ART. Repertoires looked antigen-experienced, with only a slight naive shift after ART. An increase in diversity followed ART, yet levels stayed below transplant donor controls.

Germline V lookup: CDR1 MNHNS, CDR2 SASEGT. CDR3 length: 15 residues. J gave up 6 bases and V 5 bases, and 9 bases lay outside the gene matches. An immunoSEQ assay, version v3.0, was performed at survey level. Produced via immunoSEQ multiplex PCR; TCRdb's table is partial and in-frame only. The data show roughly 25,000 clones, 60% to 85% seen once. Prior to DNA extraction, the samples held about 1-11 million cryopreserved PBMC. J is TRBJ2-2 and V is TRBV6-1, with 7 nucleotides matching TRBD2. The receptor was isolated from a man between 25 and 39 years old with HIV. The sample in question was unsorted PBMCs, obtained 2.1 years after starting antiretroviral therapy. Here the CDR3 DNA reads TGTGCCAGCAGTCCAAAGCGGGGTTGGGCCGGGGAGCTGTTTTTT. Encoded protein: CASSPKRGWAGELFF.